The 9 T cell receptor beta chains given below trace back to one sample, sequenced in a study of blood T cell repertoires in COVID-19. Clones were read by immunoSEQ multiplex PCR, and TCRdb kept only the in-frame ones, dropping some. The data show about 120,000 clones, approximately 84% seen once. Sequenced sample: peripheral blood. Source of these receptors: a man in his forties or fifties with acute or convalescent COVID-19.

This chain links TRBV28 with TRBJ1-3; 8 positions match TRBD1. Unmatched junction bases numbered 5, after V lost 7 bases and J lost 0 bases. This CDR3 is 15 amino acids long. CDR1 is MDHEN, CDR2 SYDVKM, per germline. The CDR3 reads CASTGDRGSGNTIYF. CDR3 in DNA: TGTGCCAGCACGGGAGACAGGGGCTCTGGAAACACCATATATTTT. The variable domain in full, completed from reference TRBV28 and TRBJ1-3, reads DVKVTQSSRYLVKRTGEKVFLECVQDMDHENMFWYRQDPGLGLRLIYFSYDVKMKEKGDIPEGYSVSREKKERFSLILESASTNQTSMYLCASTGDRGSGNTIYFGEGSWLTVV.

The gene calls are TRBV30 and TRBJ2-7, with 8 bases aligning to TRBD2. The CDR3 length is 14 residues. Germline CDR1 and CDR2: GTSNPN and SVGIG (reference sequence). After removal of 3 bases from V and 4 bases from J, the junction contained 8 bases not matched to a gene. The CDR3 is CAWRHSGVGYEQYF. DNA for the CDR3: TGTGCCTGGAGACATAGCGGGGTCGGATACGAGCAGTACTTC.

This chain uses TRBV9 with TRBJ2-1; D may be TRBD2 (7 bases). The CDR3 spans 16 residues. Trimming removed 4 bases at V and 5 bases at J, with 19 bases between. The germline V gene has CDR1 SGDLS and CDR2 YYNGEE. The CDR3 sequence: CASSLTQRGGNNEQFF. The DNA for the CDR3 is TGTGCCAGCAGCCTTACCCAGAGGGGGGGTAACAATGAGCAGTTCTTC.

This clone was picked up a small number of times. V is TRBV2 and J is TRBJ2-5; TRBD2 is a possible D gene (6 bases). The CDR3 sequence is 13 residues long. Germline V gives CDR1 SNHLY, CDR2 FYNNEI. The V end was cut by 7 bases, the J end by 5 bases, with 14 bases between. CDR3 region: CASTRAEGETQYF. The DNA of the CDR3 is TGTGCCAGCACGAGAGCGGAGGGGGAGACCCAGTACTTC.

This chain joins TRBV5-5 and TRBJ1-5, with a weak D call TRBD1 (5 bases). Germline-derived CDR1 and CDR2 are SGHKS and YYEKEE (reference sequence). The CDR3 contains 15 residues. With 4 bases removed from V and 4 bases from J, the gap between germline ends came to 15 bases. The CDR3 spells CASSPVLQGNQPQHF. In nucleotides, the CDR3 is TGTGCCAGCAGCCCCGTACTCCAGGGTAATCAGCCCCAGCATTTT. The complete variable domain, with remaining parts taken from reference TRBV5-5 and TRBJ1-5, reads DAGVTQSPTHLIKTRGQQVTLRCSPISGHKSVSWYQQVLGQGPQFIFQYYEKEERGRGNFPDRFSARQFPNYSSELNVNALLLGDSALYLCASSPVLQGNQPQHFGDGTRLSIL.

The chain is built from TRBV15 and TRBJ1-2; D is undetermined. CDR3 size: 13 residues. The ends were cut back, 2 bases at V and 2 bases at J, with 6 bases in the middle. Germline loops: CDR1 LNHNV, CDR2 YYDKDF (reference sequence). The CDR3 reads CATSRRGNYGYTF. DNA of the CDR3: TGTGCCACCAGCAGACGGGGAAACTATGGCTACACCTTC.

This chain joins TRBV5-4 and TRBJ2-7; a possible D gene is TRBD2 (8 bases). From germline, CDR1 is SGHNT and CDR2 YYREEE (reference sequence). Trimming stripped 4 bases from V and 5 bases from J, with 19 bases between. The CDR3 has 15 amino acids. DNA for the CDR3: TGTGCCAGCAGCCCCCGGGAGGGGGCGACGGACGAGCAGTACTTC. It yields the protein CASSPREGATDEQYF.

The V call is TRBV7-6, the J call TRBJ2-3, with TRBD2 matching over 14 bases. The germline V gene has CDR1 SGHVS and CDR2 FNYEAQ. The CDR3 totals 19 residues. The J segment lost 0 bases and the V segment lost 5 bases, leaving 10 bases of the junction unmatched. The CDR3 bases are TGTGCCAGCAGCCCGGGACTAGCGGGGGCCCCGACTAGCACAGATACGCAGTATTTT. This codes for CASSPGLAGAPTSTDTQYF.

The DNA of the CDR3 is TGTGCCAGCAGCTTAGTCGGACACCGCACAGATACGCAGTATTTT. It is translated as CASSLVGHRTDTQYF. The chain has TRBV11-1 and TRBJ2-3; D is perhaps TRBD1 (5 bases). Trimming removed 1 base at V and 1 base at J, with 9 bases between. Germline CDR1 SGHAT, CDR2 FQDESV (reference sequence). This CDR3 is 15 amino acids long.